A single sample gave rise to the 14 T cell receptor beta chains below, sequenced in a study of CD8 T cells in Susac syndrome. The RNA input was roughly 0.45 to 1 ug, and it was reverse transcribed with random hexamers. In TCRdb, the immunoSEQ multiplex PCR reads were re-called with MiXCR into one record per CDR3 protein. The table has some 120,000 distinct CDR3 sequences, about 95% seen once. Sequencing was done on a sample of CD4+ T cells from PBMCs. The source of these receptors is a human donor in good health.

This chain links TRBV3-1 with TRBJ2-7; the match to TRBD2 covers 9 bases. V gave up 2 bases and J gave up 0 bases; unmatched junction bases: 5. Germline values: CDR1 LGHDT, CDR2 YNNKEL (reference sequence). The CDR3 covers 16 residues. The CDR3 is CASSQPTSGASYEQYF. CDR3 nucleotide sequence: TGTGCCAGCAGCCAACCGACTAGCGGAGCCTCCTACGAGCAGTACTTC.

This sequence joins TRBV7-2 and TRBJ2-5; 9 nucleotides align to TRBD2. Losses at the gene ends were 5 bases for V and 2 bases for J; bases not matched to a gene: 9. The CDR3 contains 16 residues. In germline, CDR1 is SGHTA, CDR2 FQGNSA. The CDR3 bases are TGTGCCAGCAGCCCCGTCGGGCTAGCGGGACAAGAGACCCAGTACTTC. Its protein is CASSPVGLAGQETQYF.

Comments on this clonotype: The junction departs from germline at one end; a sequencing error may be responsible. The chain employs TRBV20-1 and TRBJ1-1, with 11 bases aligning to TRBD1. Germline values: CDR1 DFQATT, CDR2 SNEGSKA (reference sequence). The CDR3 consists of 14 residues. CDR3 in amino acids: CSAGQGAPNTEVFF. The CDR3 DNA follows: TGCAGTGCCGGACAGGGGGCCCCGAACACTGAAGTTTTCTTT.

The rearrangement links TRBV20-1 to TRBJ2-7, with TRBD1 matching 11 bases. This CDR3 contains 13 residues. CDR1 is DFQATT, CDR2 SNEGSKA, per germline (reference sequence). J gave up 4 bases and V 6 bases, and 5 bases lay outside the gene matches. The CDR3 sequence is CSAHRDRGYEQYF. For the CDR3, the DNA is TGCAGTGCCCACCGGGACAGGGGGTACGAGCAGTACTTC.

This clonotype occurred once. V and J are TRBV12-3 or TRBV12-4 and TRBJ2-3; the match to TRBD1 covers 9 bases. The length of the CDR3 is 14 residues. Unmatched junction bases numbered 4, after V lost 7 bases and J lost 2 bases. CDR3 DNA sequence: TGTGCCAGCAAGGGACAGGGTTCCACAGATACGCAGTATTTT. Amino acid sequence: CASKGQGSTDTQYF.

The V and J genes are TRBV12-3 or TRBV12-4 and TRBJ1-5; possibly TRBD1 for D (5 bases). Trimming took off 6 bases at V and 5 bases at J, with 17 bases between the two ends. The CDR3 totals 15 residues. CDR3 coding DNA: TGTGCCAGCAGCTTGGGACTGACCCCCTATCAGCCCCAGCATTTT. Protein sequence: CASSLGLTPYQPQHF.

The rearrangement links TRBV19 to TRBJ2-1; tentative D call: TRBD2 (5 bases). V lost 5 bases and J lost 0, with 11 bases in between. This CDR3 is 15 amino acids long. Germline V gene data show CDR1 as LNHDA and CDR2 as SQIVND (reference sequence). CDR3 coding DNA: TGTGCCAGTAGTGAAAGCGGTACCTCCTACAATGAGCAGTTCTTC. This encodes CASSESGTSYNEQFF.

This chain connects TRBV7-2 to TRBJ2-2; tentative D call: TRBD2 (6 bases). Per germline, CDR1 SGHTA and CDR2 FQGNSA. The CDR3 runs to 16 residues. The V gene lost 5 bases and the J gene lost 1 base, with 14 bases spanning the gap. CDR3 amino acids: CASSPRGAGNTGELFF. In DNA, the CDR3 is TGTGCCAGCAGCCCTAGAGGAGCGGGGAACACCGGGGAGCTGTTTTTT.

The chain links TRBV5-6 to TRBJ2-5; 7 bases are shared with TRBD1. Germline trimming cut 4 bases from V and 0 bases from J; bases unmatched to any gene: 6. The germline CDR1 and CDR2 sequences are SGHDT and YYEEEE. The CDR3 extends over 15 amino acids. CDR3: CASSPGTVNQETQYF. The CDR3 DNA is TGTGCCAGCAGCCCCGGGACAGTCAACCAAGAGACCCAGTACTTC.

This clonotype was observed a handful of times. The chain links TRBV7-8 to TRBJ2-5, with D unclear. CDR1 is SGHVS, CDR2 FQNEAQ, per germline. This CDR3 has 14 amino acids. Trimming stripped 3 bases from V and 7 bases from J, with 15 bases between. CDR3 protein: CASSLGSGSRTQYF. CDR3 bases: TGTGCCAGCAGCTTGGGTTCAGGCTCGAGGACCCAGTACTTC.

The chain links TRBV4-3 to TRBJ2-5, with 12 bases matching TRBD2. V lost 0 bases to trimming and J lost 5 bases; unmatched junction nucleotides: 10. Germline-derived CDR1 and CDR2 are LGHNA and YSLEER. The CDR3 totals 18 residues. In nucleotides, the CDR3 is TGCGCCAGCAGCCAAGAACTAGCGGGAGGACCGCACGGGGAGACCCAGTACTTC. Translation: CASSQELAGGPHGETQYF.

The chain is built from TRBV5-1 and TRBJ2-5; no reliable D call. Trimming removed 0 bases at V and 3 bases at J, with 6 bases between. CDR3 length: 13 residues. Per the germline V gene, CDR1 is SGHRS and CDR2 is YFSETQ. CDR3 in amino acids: CASSLGSKETQYF. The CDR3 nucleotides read TGCGCCAGCAGCTTGGGGTCAAAAGAGACCCAGTACTTC.

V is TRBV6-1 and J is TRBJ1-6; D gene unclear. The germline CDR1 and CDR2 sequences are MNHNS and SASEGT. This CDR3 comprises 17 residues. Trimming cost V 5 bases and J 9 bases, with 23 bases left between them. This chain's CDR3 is CASSPSHPVGNGSPLHF. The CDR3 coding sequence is TGTGCCAGCAGTCCCAGCCACCCCGTGGGTAATGGTTCACCCCTCCACTTT.

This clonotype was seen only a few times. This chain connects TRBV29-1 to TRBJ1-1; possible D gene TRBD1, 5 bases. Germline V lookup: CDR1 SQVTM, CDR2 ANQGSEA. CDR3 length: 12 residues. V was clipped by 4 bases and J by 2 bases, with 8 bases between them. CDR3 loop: CSVGGLNTEAFF. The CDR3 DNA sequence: TGCAGCGTTGGGGGCCTAAACACTGAAGCTTTCTTT.